A single sample is the source of the 24 T cell receptor beta chains below, sequenced in a study of tumor and adjacent non-tumor tissue in lung cancer. The library came from three nested PCR rounds adapted from ARM-PCR protocols. TCRdb fed the multiplex PCR reads into MiXCR, producing one record per CDR3 protein. The table has 65,000 to 90,000 distinct CDR3 sequences, approximately 71% seen once. The template was RNA from unsorted bulk tissue. Sequencing used lung tumor tissue. These TCRs come from a woman aged 70 to 79 with non-small cell lung cancer.

This clonotype was seen more than once but under ten times. A much larger clone sits a single nucleotide away, making a read error possible. The chain recombines TRBV5-4 with TRBJ2-2; D gene uncertain. CDR1 and CDR2 (germline): SGHNT, YYREEE (reference sequence). The CDR3 contains 14 residues. The CDR3 loop is CASSLAGITRELFF. The CDR3 nucleotides are TGTGCCAGCAGCTTAGCCGGCATCACCCGGGAGCTGTTTTTT.

This clonotype was seen at least ten times. The V call is TRBV7-8, the J call TRBJ1-1, with 9 bases lining up with TRBD1. V gave up 3 bases and J gave up 3 bases; unmatched junction bases: 2. The germline gives CDR1 SGHVS, CDR2 FQNEAQ. CDR3 length: 14 amino acids. This chain's CDR3 is CASSLGQGDTEAFF. Here the CDR3 DNA reads TGTGCCAGCAGCTTGGGACAGGGAGACACTGAAGCTTTCTTT. The full variable domain, completed using reference TRBV7-8 and TRBJ1-1, is GAGVSQSPRYKVAKRGQDVALRCDPISGHVSLFWYQQALGQGPEFLTYFQNEAQLDKSGLPSDRFFAERPEGSVSTLKIQRTQQEDSAVYLCASSLGQGDTEAFFGQGTRLTVV.

This clonotype was seen a handful of times. The rearrangement uses TRBV6-5 and TRBJ2-1, with TRBD2 identical over 8 bases. Germline lookup yields CDR1 MNHEY and CDR2 SVGAGI. V was pared by 0 bases and J by 5 bases, with 6 bases of the junction left unmatched. CDR3 length: 16 residues. The CDR3 DNA is TGTGCCAGCAGTTACTCGGTTACTAGCGGTAACAATGAGCAGTTCTTC. Translated, it gives CASSYSVTSGNNEQFF.

This clonotype was observed at least ten times. V and J are TRBV5-4 and TRBJ1-3, with D unclear. Trimming pared 2 bases from V and 2 bases from J, leaving 8 bases between. This CDR3 has 14 amino acids. CDR1 and CDR2 from the germline V gene are SGHNT and YYREEE (reference sequence). The CDR3 here is CASSLGGPGNTIYF. CDR3 bases: TGTGCCAGCAGCTTAGGAGGGCCTGGAAACACCATATATTTT.

As concerns this clonotype: The junction shows a germline mismatch at one end, possibly a read error. V and J are TRBV6-5 and TRBJ2-5; possible D gene TRBD2, 5 bases. Germline CDR1 MNHEY, CDR2 SVGAGI. The CDR3 spans 16 residues. The chain's CDR3 is CASSYLLGEREESQYF. CDR3 sequence (DNA): TGTGCCAGCAGTTACTTGCTTGGGGAGAGGGAAGAGAGCCAGTACTTC.

Concerning this clonotype itself: The CDR3 ends on some other residue instead of the conserved phenylalanine or tryptophan, so this is likely a read error. This rearrangement joins TRBV5-6 to TRBJ2-7; 9 bases map to TRBD2. Germline loops: CDR1 SGHDT, CDR2 YYEEEE. CDR3 length: 16 amino acids. CDR3 in DNA: TGTCCCAGCAGCTTGGCTGCTAGCGGGATCTCCTACGAGCAGTACTTA. Translation gives CPSSLAASGISYEQYL.

Remarks on this clonotype: The conserved phenylalanine or tryptophan is not found at the CDR3 terminus, so this likely reflects a read error. This chain uses TRBV12-3 or TRBV12-4 with TRBJ1-2, with D unclear. The CDR3 runs to 12 residues. The CDR3 reads CAGSSAYYGYTI. The CDR3 DNA follows: TGTGCCGGCAGTTCGGCCTACTATGGCTACACCATC.

Notes on this clonotype: This CDR3 is missing its conserved last phenylalanine or tryptophan, likely due to a read error. Here the CDR3 reads CVSSWSGSYEQYL. CDR3 in DNA: TGTGTCAGCAGTTGGTCGGGGTCCTACGAGCAGTACCTC. The gene calls are TRBV12-3 or TRBV12-4 and TRBJ2-7, with a possible D match to TRBD2 (5 bases). This CDR3 has 13 residues.

For this clonotype: No conserved phenylalanine or tryptophan ends this CDR3, so it is likely a read error. V and J are TRBV5-5 and TRBJ2-5; 8 positions agree with TRBD2. The CDR3 loop spans 17 amino acids. Germline V gene data show CDR1 as SGHKS and CDR2 as YYEKEE (reference sequence). The CDR3 protein is CASSRAHSGMTGETQYL. CDR3 DNA: TGTGCCAGCAGCCGAGCCCATAGCGGGATGACAGGCGAGACTCAGTACTTA.

A single count supports this clonotype. Just one base apart from a much larger clone, this may be a read error. The V gene is TRBV28, the J gene TRBJ2-7, with D unclear. This CDR3 region has 15 residues. Deletions cut 6 bases from V and 4 bases from J, with 19 bases between. CDR1 and CDR2 (germline): MDHEN, SYDVKM. In DNA form, the CDR3 reads TGTGCCAGCAGGGTTGGGTCAGGTTCGTTTTACGAGCAGTACTTC. Its protein product is CASRVGSGSFYEQYF.

Details on this clonotype: A read error is likely, as this CDR3 ends without the conserved phenylalanine or tryptophan. The CDR3 DNA reads as TGCAGCGTTGGTCGCTCCTTGAAGGGCGGGGAGCTGTTTTCT. Residues: CSVGRSLKGGELFS. The V gene is TRBV29-1, the J gene TRBJ2-2; D gene uncertain. The V end was cut by 4 bases, the J end by 7 bases, with 16 bases between. Germline V gene lookup returns CDR1 SQVTM and CDR2 ANQGSEA. This CDR3 contains 14 residues.

This clonotype was counted only a few times. This may stem from a read error, because a much larger clone lies one nucleotide away. The chain joins TRBV29-1 to TRBJ1-2; tentatively, D is TRBD1 (5 bases). The CDR3 spans 15 residues. CDR1 and CDR2 from the germline V gene are SQVTM and ANQGSEA. Trimming took off 3 bases at V and 4 bases at J, with 18 bases between the two ends. This chain's CDR3 is CSVDWEQGVGYGYTF. CDR3 nucleotide sequence: TGCAGCGTTGATTGGGAGCAGGGAGTGGGCTATGGCTACACCTTC.

This clonotype was counted a single time. Likely a read error: the CDR3 ends without its conserved phenylalanine or tryptophan. The chain couples TRBV11-3 to TRBJ2-5; D gene uncertain. The germline CDR1 and CDR2 sequences are SGHNT and YENEEA. The CDR3 is 13 residues long. The CDR3 bases are TGTACCAGCAGCTTAGCAGGTCTGGAGACCCAGTACATC. Translated: CTSSLAGLETQYI.

As for this clonotype: The conserved final phenylalanine or tryptophan is absent from the CDR3, which likely points to a read error. The chain combines TRBV5-1 with TRBJ2-5; TRBD2 agrees at 7 bases. CDR1 and CDR2 (germline): SGHRS, YFSETQ. The CDR3 sequence is 15 residues long. The CDR3 protein is CGSSNGLVDQETQYS. Here the CDR3 DNA reads TGCGGCAGCAGCAACGGACTAGTGGACCAAGAGACCCAGTACTCC.

This clonotype was counted a few times. At one boundary the junction diverges from the germline segment, which might be a read error. The V gene is TRBV11-3, the J gene TRBJ2-2; 10 nucleotides line up with TRBD2. The CDR3 is made up of 16 amino acids. CDR1 and CDR2 from the germline V gene are SGHNT and YENEEA. This CDR3 reads CANSFLAGVGIGELFF. The CDR3 coding sequence is TGTGCCAACAGCTTTCTAGCGGGAGTCGGGATCGGGGAGCTGTTTTTT.

This chain links TRBV6-4 with TRBJ2-1; possibly TRBD1 for D (6 bases). Germline V gene data show CDR1 as MRHNA and CDR2 as SNTAGT. The CDR3 is 13 residues long. V lost 5 bases to trimming and J lost 15 bases, with 20 bases between them. CDR3 nucleotides: TGTGCCAGCAGTTGGACAGAGAACAATGAGTTGTTCTTC. It codes for CASSWTENNELFF.

Of note for this clonotype: Since the CDR3 does not end with the conserved phenylalanine or tryptophan, this likely comes from a read error. It is unclear where the CDR3 begins or ends on the DNA, so no DNA is shown, and the CDR3 is as TCRdb lists it. The chain employs TRBV29-1 and TRBJ2-1; the D segment call TRBD2 is taken from the table without a DNA check. The CDR3 comprises 15 residues, both ends counted. Germline CDR1 and CDR2: SQVTM and ANQGSEA. CDR3 protein: CSVEASGKIYNEQFL.

As concerns this clonotype: A clone one base away is much larger, so this may be a read error. The genes are TRBV6-1 and TRBJ2-1; no reliable D call. Germline V gene data show CDR1 as MNHNS and CDR2 as SASEGT. The CDR3 spans 14 residues. V dropped 7 bases and J dropped 2 bases, with 12 bases sitting between them. The CDR3 DNA follows: TGTGCCAGCATGACTGGAGCTACCTACAATGAGCAGTTCTTC. This sequence encodes CASMTGATYNEQFF.

The rearrangement joins TRBV29-1 to TRBJ2-7, with D unresolved. This CDR3 has 13 amino acids. With 4 bases removed from V and 2 bases from J, the gap between germline ends came to 12 bases. Germline lookup yields CDR1 SQVTM and CDR2 ANQGSEA. This chain's CDR3 is CSVGDNTPYEQYF. DNA for the CDR3: TGCAGCGTTGGTGACAACACCCCCTACGAGCAGTACTTC.

In regard to this clonotype: It is likely a read error, because the conserved phenylalanine at the end of the CDR3 is missing. The chain uses TRBV11-3 and TRBJ2-2, with D possibly TRBD2 on 6 matching bases. The germline V gene has CDR1 SGHNT and CDR2 YENEEA. The CDR3 is made up of 17 amino acids. The CDR3, as DNA: TGTGCCAGCAGCACCCATCAATCGACATCGAACACCGGGGGGCTGTTTTAT. It specifies CASSTHQSTSNTGGLFY.

As for this clonotype: The CDR3 does not close with the conserved phenylalanine or tryptophan, likely indicating a read error. The chain combines TRBV12-3 or TRBV12-4 with TRBJ1-5; 8 bases map to TRBD1. This CDR3 contains 14 residues. The J segment lost 12 bases and the V segment lost 2 bases, leaving 9 bases of the junction unmatched. The CDR3 reads CASSLNRGGVVQHL. The CDR3 DNA reads as TGTGCCAGCAGTTTAAACAGGGGGGGCGTGGTCCAGCATCTT.

In the case of this clonotype: A read error may produce the germline difference seen at one junction end. The chain recombines TRBV10-2 with TRBJ2-7; 9 bases match TRBD2. This CDR3 has 14 amino acids. The germline gives CDR1 WSHSY, CDR2 SAAADI. The CDR3 nucleotides read TGTACCAGCAGTGAGATTAGCGGGAGCTACGAGCAGTACTTC. Amino acids: CTSSEISGSYEQYF.

About this clonotype itself: A read error may be the cause here, since a much bigger clone is one base away. The chain is built from TRBV5-4 and TRBJ1-1; D remains unclear. This CDR3 spans 13 amino acids. Germline assignment: CDR1 SGHNT and CDR2 YYREEE (reference sequence). This CDR3 reads CAGSREPATEAFF. In DNA form, the CDR3 reads TGTGCCGGCAGCCGGGAACCAGCCACTGAAGCTTTCTTT.

This clonotype was detected a few times. Without the conserved terminal phenylalanine or tryptophan, this CDR3 likely stems from a read error. This chain joins TRBV30 and TRBJ2-7, with 12 bases aligning to TRBD2. The CDR3 length is 14 residues. The V and J ends lost 2 bases and 3 bases, in that order; junction bases with no gene match: 2. The germline V gene encodes CDR1 GTSNPN and CDR2 SVGIG (reference sequence). CDR3 amino acids: CAWSRTSGIYEQYS. DNA for the CDR3: TGTGCCTGGAGTCGGACTAGCGGGATCTACGAGCAGTACTCC.